One and the same sample provided the 7 T cell receptor beta chains below, sequenced in a study of shared clonotypes between healthy human individuals. Profiling relied on immunoSEQ multiplex PCR, and the TCRdb table lists in-frame clones only, not all of them. The data show hundreds of thousands of clones, about four fifths seen once. The specimen was PBMCs. Every receptor here comes from a woman in her 40s in good health. Some clones in this sample may be carry-over from other donors' samples.

This chain connects TRBV10-3 to TRBJ2-3, with D hard to call. From germline, CDR1 is ENHRY and CDR2 SYGVKD. The V end lost 4 bases, the J end lost 3 bases, and 8 bases lay between the germline ends. The CDR3 totals 13 residues. The CDR3 region is CAISAVGTDTQYF. The CDR3 bases are TGTGCCATCAGTGCCGTGGGGACAGATACGCAGTATTTT.

The gene calls are TRBV5-1 and TRBJ2-1; 8 bases match TRBD1. Germline V lookup: CDR1 SGHRS, CDR2 YFSETQ. V gave up 6 bases and J gave up 6 bases; unmatched junction bases: 5. This CDR3 is built from 13 residues. Here the CDR3 reads CASNLQGANEQFF. DNA of the CDR3: TGCGCCAGCAACCTCCAGGGGGCCAATGAGCAGTTCTTC.

The genes are TRBV19 and TRBJ2-1, with TRBD2 matching over 8 bases. V gave up 3 bases and J gave up 5 bases; unmatched junction bases: 18. The CDR3 is 19 residues long. Per germline, CDR1 LNHDA and CDR2 SQIVND (reference sequence). The CDR3 nucleotides read TGTGCCAGTAGTATCCTAGGGACAAAAACTAGCGGCGATGACAATGAGCAGTTCTTC. It is translated as CASSILGTKTSGDDNEQFF. Based on the CDR3 plus reference TRBV19 and TRBJ2-1, the full variable domain is DGGITQSPKYLFRKEGQNVTLSCEQNLNHDAMYWYRQDPGQGLRLIYYSQIVNDFQKGDIAEGYSVSREKKESFPLTVTSAQKNPTAFYLCASSILGTKTSGDDNEQFFGPGTRLTVL.

V and J are TRBV4-3 and TRBJ1-1; D gene unclear. V lost 0 bases and J lost 1, with 9 bases in between. This CDR3 is built from 15 residues. CDR1 is LGHNA, CDR2 YSLEER, per germline. Here the CDR3 reads CASSQDSGKNTEAFF. The DNA of the CDR3 is TGCGCCAGCAGCCAAGATTCCGGGAAGAACACTGAAGCTTTCTTT.

This clone has more than one count but fewer than ten. The CDR3, as DNA: TGTGCCAGCAGTGACTCGAGTGTGGGGGACACAGATACGCAGTATTTT. Residues: CASSDSSVGDTDTQYF. The J gene is TRBJ2-3, the V gene TRBV6-4; D possibly uses TRBD1 or TRBD2 (5 bases each). The V end lost 0 bases, the J end lost 2 bases, and 12 bases lay between the germline ends. Germline CDR1 MRHNA, CDR2 SNTAGT. The CDR3 length is 16 residues.

The count of this clone is one. The rearrangement joins TRBV27 to TRBJ2-3, with D perhaps matching TRBD1 (6 bases). The CDR3 runs 14 residues. Germline V gene sequence: CDR1 MNHEY, CDR2 SMNVEV (reference sequence). V lost 2 bases and J 3 bases, leaving 9 bases between the germline ends. The CDR3 nucleotides read TGTGCCAGCAGTTTAGAAAGGGGGACAGATACGCAGTATTTT. Its translation: CASSLERGTDTQYF.

To note about this clone: The DNA is left out, because the CDR3 cannot be placed on it with certainty; the CDR3 is given as TCRdb lists it. Within the sample, other DNA sequences also encode this same CDR3. The chain uses TRBV19 and TRBJ2-2; TRBD2, the D gene given by the table, was not confirmed from the DNA. 13 amino acids form the CDR3, both terminal residues included. CDR1 and CDR2 from the germline V gene are LNHDA and SQIVND (reference sequence). This chain's CDR3 is CASTSGDTGELFF.